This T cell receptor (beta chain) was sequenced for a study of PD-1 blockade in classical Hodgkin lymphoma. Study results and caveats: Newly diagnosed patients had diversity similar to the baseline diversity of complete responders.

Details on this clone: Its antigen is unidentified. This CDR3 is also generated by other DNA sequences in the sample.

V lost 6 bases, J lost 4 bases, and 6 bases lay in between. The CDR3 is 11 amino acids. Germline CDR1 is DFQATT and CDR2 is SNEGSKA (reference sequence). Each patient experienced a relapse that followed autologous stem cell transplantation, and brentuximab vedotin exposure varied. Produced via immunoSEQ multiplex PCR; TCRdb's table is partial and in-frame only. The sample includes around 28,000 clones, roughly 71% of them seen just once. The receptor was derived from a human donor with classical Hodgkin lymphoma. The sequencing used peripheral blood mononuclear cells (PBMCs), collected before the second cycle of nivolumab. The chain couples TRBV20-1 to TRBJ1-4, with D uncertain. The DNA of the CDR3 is TGCAGTGCAATGGGTAATGAAAAACTGTTTTTT. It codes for CSAMGNEKLFF.